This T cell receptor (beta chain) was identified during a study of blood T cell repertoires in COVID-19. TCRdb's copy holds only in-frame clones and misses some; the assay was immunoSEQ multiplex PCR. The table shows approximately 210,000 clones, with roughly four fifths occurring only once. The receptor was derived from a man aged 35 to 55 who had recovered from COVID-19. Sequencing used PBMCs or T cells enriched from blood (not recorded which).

In nucleotides, the CDR3 is TGTGCCAGTAGTCCGGGATCCGGGAGTAGCAATCAGCCCCAGCATTTT. Encoded protein: CASSPGSGSSNQPQHF. The chain has TRBV19 and TRBJ1-5, with D hard to call. Germline CDR1 reads LNHDA; CDR2 reads SQIVND (reference sequence). Trimming cost V 5 bases and J 0 bases, with 14 bases left between them. The CDR3 has 16 residues.